The entry that follows covers one TCR beta chain sequence. At one of its ends the junction is not consistent with the germline gene, which may arise from a read error. RNA was extracted from bulk tissue without any cell sorting. Donors were chemotherapy-naive, newly diagnosed lung cancer surgical patients in China, August–late 2014. These data belong to a study of tumor and adjacent non-tumor tissue in lung cancer. Across the whole study: Patients were aged roughly 31 to 76, roughly 9 men and a handful of women, stage I to III.

TCRbeta libraries were built with three rounds of nested PCR, modified from ARM-PCR. TCRdb itself ran the multiplex PCR reads through MiXCR, one entry per CDR3 protein. The repertoire holds approximately 76,000 distinct CDR3 sequences, around 70% seen once, with roughly an eighth in the top ten. The CDR3 has 12 residues. Germline CDR1 KGHSH, CDR2 LQKENI. The sequence came from a woman between 70 and 85 years old with non-small cell lung cancer. The chain combines TRBV18 with TRBJ2-5, with D perhaps TRBD2 (5 bases). Sequencing was performed on lung tumor tissue. The CDR3 sequence: CSSSPADETQYF. DNA of the CDR3: TGTTCCAGCTCACCAGCGGACGAGACCCAGTACTTC.